These T cell receptor beta chains were read from a single sample in a study of blood T cell repertoires in COVID-19. Profiled with immunoSEQ multiplex PCR; TCRdb holds only in-frame clones, not every one. The sample includes around 220,000 clones, around nine tenths seen only once; the top ten take approximately 2%. What was sequenced was PBMCs or T cells enriched from blood (not recorded which). These receptors all stem from a woman aged 18-29 years who had recovered from COVID-19. Each CDR3 is given with its conserved first and last residue. D genes are given only for firm matches. Part of the rows lack a size; the others show once, few, many or a class for expanded clones.

j_gene | abundance | v_gene | d_gene | CDR3aa | CDR3nt
TRBJ2-1 | NA | TRBV11-3 | NA | CASSLDRGVYNEQFF | TGTGCCAGCAGCTTAGACCGCGGGGTCTACAATGAGCAGTTCTTC
TRBJ1-4 | NA | TRBV13 | NA | CASSYGTPSEKLFF | TGTGCCAGCAGCTACGGGACACCAAGTGAAAAACTGTTTTTT
TRBJ2-5 | NA | TRBV6-2/TRBV6-3 | TRBD2 | CASSYGSSGALGAQYF | TGTGCCAGCAGTTATGGGAGTAGCGGGGCCCTTGGCGCCCAGTACTTC
TRBJ2-7 | NA | TRBV4-3 | NA | CASSREVDSYEQYF | TGCGCCAGCAGCCGGGAGGTCGACAGCTACGAGCAGTACTTC
TRBJ1-4 | few | TRBV7-8 | TRBD1 | CASSGTGGAALSNEKLFF | TGTGCCAGCAGCGGAACAGGGGGCGCGGCGTTATCTAATGAAAAACTGTTTTTT
TRBJ2-7 | once | TRBV3-1/TRBV3-2 | TRBD2 | CASSQVRRGVSYEQYF | TGTGCCAGCAGCCAAGTAAGGCGGGGGGTCTCCTACGAGCAGTACTTC
TRBJ1-4 | NA | TRBV12-3/TRBV12-4 | NA | CASTSAEKLFF | TGTGCCAGCACGTCAGCGGAAAAACTGTTTTTT
TRBJ2-3 | NA | TRBV6-5 | TRBD2 | CASSRASGVTDTQYF | TGTGCCAGCAGCAGGGCTAGCGGGGTCACAGATACGCAGTATTTT
TRBJ1-2 | NA | TRBV27 | NA | CASRRAGVEGGYTF | TGTGCCAGCAGGCGGGCAGGGGTTGAGGGTGGCTACACCTTC
TRBJ2-7 | NA | TRBV3-1/TRBV3-2 | NA | CASSPQGRYEQYF | TGTGCCAGCAGCCCTCAGGGTCGCTACGAGCAGTACTTC
TRBJ2-7 | NA | TRBV6-5 | TRBD1 | CASSNRDRFDYEQYF | TGTGCCAGCAGTAACCGGGACAGGTTCGACTACGAGCAGTACTTC
TRBJ2-5 | NA | TRBV29-1 | NA | CSVEVHPSQETQYF | TGCAGCGTTGAAGTACATCCTTCTCAAGAGACCCAGTACTTC
TRBJ2-2 | NA | TRBV19 | TRBD1 | CASSMGGQGITGELFF | TGTGCCAGTAGTATGGGGGGACAGGGGATCACCGGGGAGCTGTTTTTT
TRBJ1-6 | NA | TRBV6-6 | NA | CASSEDTLSHF | TGTGCCAGCAGCGAGGATACACTTAGCCACTTT